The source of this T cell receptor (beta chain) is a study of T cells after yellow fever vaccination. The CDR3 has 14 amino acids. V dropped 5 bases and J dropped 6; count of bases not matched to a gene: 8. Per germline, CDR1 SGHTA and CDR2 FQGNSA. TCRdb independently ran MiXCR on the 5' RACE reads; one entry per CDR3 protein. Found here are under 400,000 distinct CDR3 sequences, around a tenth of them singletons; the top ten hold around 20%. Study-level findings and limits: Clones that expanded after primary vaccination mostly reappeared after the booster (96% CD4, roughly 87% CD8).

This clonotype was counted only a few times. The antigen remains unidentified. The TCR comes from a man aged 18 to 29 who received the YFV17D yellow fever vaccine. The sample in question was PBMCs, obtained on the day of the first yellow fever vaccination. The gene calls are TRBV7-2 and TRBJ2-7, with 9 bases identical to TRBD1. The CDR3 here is CASSADRGLGEQYF. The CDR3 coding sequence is TGTGCCAGCAGCGCCGACAGGGGGTTGGGCGAGCAGTACTTC.